What follows describes a single TCR beta chain. These data belong to a study of blood T cell repertoires in COVID-19. For the study at large: Italy, Spain and the United States were the sources of the convalescent and acute COVID-19 samples.

In the study's own analysis: Quantification of nucleated cells was approximated via reference gene primer amplification. Libraries were prepared by immunoSEQ multiplex PCR; TCRdb keeps only in-frame clonotypes and omits some of them. That table furnishes V, J and clone size, whereas the DNA furnished D and trimming. The sample consists of 35,000 to 40,000 clones, 81% of them appearing once. This CDR3 region has 14 residues. V lost 0 bases, J lost 5 bases, and 6 bases lay in between. Germline CDR1 SGHKS, CDR2 YYEKEE (reference sequence). The source is a man at least 80 years old with active or convalescent COVID-19. The chain recombines TRBV5-5 with TRBJ1-6; D not certain. Sequencing input: peripheral blood. The CDR3 DNA reads as TGTGCCAGCAGCTTGGACATCCATAATTCACCCCTCCACTTT. It specifies CASSLDIHNSPLHF.